This T cell receptor (beta chain) was retrieved from a study of blood T cells in healthy people across ages. It was with a sample-barcoded 5' primer and a J-beta primer mix that a second PCR of about 7 to 12 cycles was run. One entry per CDR3 protein results from TCRdb running MiXCR on the 5' RACE reads. Of around 1,000,000 distinct CDR3 sequences listed, roughly 24% are singletons. This clonotype came up once. V was clipped by 0 bases and J by 1 base, with 16 bases between them. Germline V lookup: CDR1 MNHEY, CDR2 SVGEGT. This CDR3 has 17 amino acids. The same sample was also used in a study of T cells of mothers and their children.

The chain recombines TRBV6-2 or TRBV6-3 with TRBJ2-7; D gene uncertain. The source material was blood. This clonotype was sampled from a girl aged 2 to 9 in good health. CDR3 DNA sequence: TGTGCCAGCAGTTACTCTTCCGCCAGCCGGGCTTCCTACGAGCAGTACTTC. Encoded protein: CASSYSSASRASYEQYF.